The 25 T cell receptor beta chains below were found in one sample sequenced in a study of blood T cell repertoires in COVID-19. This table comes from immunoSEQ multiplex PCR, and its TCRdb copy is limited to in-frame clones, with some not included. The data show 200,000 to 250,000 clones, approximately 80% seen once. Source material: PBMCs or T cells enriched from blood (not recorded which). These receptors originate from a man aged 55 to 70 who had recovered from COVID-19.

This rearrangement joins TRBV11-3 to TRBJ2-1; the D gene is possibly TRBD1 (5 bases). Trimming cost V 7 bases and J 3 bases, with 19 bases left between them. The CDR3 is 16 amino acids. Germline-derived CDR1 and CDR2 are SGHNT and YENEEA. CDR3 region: CASTQGASRYYNEQFF. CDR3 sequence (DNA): TGTGCCAGCACCCAAGGGGCCTCTCGTTACTACAATGAGCAGTTCTTC.

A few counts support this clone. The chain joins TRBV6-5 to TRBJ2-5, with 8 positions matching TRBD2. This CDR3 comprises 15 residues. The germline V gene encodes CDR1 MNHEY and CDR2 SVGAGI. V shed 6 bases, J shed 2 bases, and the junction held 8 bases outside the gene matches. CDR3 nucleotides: TGTGCCAGCAGAGGACTTACGGGGGGGCAAGAGACCCAGTACTTC. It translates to CASRGLTGGQETQYF.

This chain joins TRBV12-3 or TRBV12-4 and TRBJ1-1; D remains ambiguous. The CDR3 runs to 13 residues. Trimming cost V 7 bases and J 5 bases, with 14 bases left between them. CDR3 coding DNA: TGTGCCAGCACCCACCGCTTACGGACTGAAGCTTTCTTT. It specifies CASTHRLRTEAFF.

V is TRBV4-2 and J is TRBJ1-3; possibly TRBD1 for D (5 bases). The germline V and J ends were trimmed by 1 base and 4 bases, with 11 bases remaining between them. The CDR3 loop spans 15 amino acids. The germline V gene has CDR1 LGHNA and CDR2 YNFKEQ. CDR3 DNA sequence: TGTGCCAGCAGCCAAGGAATAGGACAAGGAAACACCATATATTTT. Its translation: CASSQGIGQGNTIYF.

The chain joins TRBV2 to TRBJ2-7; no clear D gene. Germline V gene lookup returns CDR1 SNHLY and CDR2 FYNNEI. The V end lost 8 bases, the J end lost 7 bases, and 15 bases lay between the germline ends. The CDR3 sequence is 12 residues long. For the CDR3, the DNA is TGTGCCAGCGCGAGGAGCTCCGGGGAGCAGTACTTC. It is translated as CASARSSGEQYF.

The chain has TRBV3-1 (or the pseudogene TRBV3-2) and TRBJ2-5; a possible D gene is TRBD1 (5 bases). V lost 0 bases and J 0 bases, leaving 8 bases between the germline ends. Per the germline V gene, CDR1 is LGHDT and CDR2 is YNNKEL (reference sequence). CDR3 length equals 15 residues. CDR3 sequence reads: CASSQDGADQETQYF. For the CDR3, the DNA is TGTGCCAGCAGCCAAGATGGGGCAGACCAAGAGACCCAGTACTTC.

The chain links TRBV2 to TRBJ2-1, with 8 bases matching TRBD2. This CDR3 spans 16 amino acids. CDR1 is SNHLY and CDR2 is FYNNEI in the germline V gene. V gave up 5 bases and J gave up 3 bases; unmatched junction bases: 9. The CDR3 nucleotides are TGTGCCAGCAGTTTAGCGGGGCCTTCCTACTACAATGAGCAGTTCTTC. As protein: CASSLAGPSYYNEQFF.

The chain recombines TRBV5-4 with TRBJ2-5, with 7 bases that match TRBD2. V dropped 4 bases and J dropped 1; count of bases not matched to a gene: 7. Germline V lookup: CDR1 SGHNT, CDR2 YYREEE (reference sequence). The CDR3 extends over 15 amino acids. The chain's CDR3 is CASSREVGVQETQYF. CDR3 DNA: TGTGCCAGCAGCCGGGAGGTTGGGGTCCAAGAGACCCAGTACTTC.

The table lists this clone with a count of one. The CDR3 region has the DNA TGTGCCAGCAAGGTGGGGGGTAGGACCGGGGAGCTGTTTTTT. This gives the protein CASKVGGRTGELFF. V and J are TRBV2 and TRBJ2-2; D is possibly TRBD2 (6 bases). The germline CDR1 and CDR2 sequences are SNHLY and FYNNEI. The CDR3 is made up of 14 amino acids. Trimming took off 7 bases at V and 5 bases at J, with 14 bases between the two ends. Full variable domain (missing parts from reference TRBV2 and TRBJ2-2): EPEVTQTPSHQVTQMGQEVILRCVPISNHLYFYWYRQILGQKVEFLVSFYNNEISEKSEIFDDQFSVERPDGSNFTLKIRSTKLEDSAMYFCASKVGGRTGELFFGEGSRLTVL.

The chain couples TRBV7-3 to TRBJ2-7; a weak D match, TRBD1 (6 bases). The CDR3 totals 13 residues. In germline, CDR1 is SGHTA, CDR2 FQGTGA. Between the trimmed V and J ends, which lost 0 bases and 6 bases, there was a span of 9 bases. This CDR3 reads CASSLTPRGEQYF. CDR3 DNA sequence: TGTGCCAGCAGCTTAACCCCCAGGGGCGAGCAGTACTTC.

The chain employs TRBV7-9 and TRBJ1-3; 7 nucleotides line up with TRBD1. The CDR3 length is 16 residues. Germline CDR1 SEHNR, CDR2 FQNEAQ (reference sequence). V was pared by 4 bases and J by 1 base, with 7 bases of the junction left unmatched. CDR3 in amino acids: CASSSRGQESGNTIYF. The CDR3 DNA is TGTGCCAGCAGCTCCCGTGGACAGGAGTCTGGAAACACCATATATTTT.

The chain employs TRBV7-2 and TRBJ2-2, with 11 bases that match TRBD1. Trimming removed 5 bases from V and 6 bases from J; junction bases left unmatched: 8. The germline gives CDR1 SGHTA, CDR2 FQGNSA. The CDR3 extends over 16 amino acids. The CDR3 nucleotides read TGTGCCAGCAGCCCCCCGGGACAGGGGGGGGCCGGGGAGCTGTTTTTT. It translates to CASSPPGQGGAGELFF.

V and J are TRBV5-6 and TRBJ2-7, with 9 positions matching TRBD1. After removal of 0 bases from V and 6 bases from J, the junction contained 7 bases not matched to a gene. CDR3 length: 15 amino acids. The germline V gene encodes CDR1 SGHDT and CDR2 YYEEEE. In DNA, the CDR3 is TGTGCCAGCAGCTTGGTTGGTACAGGGGGCGGCGAGCAGTACTTC. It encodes CASSLVGTGGGEQYF.

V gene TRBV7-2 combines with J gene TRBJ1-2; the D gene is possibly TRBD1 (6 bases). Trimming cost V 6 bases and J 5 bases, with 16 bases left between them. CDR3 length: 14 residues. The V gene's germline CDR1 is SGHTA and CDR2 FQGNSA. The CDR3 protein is CASRGAPLNYGYTF. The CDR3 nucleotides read TGTGCCAGCAGGGGGGCACCTCTGAATTATGGCTACACCTTC.

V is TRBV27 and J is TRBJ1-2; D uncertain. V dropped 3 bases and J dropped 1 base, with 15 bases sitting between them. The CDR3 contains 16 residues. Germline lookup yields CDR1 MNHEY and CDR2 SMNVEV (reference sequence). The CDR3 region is CASSLSFGGLNYGYTF. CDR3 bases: TGTGCCAGCAGTTTGAGTTTTGGAGGTCTTAACTATGGCTACACCTTC.

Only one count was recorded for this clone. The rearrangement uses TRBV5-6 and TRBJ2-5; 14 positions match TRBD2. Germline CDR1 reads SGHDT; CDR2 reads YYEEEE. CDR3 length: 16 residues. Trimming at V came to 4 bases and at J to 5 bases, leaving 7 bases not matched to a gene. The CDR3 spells CASSVTSGGAVETQYF. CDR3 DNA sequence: TGTGCCAGCAGCGTGACTAGCGGGGGGGCCGTGGAGACCCAGTACTTC.

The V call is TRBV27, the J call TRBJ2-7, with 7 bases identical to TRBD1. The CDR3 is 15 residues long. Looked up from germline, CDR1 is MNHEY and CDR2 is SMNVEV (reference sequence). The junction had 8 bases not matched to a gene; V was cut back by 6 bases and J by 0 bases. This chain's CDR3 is CASREGGQLSYEQYF. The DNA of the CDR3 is TGTGCCAGCAGGGAAGGGGGCCAACTCTCCTACGAGCAGTACTTC.

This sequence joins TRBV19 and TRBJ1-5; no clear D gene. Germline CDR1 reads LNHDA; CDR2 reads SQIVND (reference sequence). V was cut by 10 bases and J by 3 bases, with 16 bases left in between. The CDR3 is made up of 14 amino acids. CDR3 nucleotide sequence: TGTGCCACAAATTCACAGTTTACCAATCAGCCCCAGCATTTT. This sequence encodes CATNSQFTNQPQHF.

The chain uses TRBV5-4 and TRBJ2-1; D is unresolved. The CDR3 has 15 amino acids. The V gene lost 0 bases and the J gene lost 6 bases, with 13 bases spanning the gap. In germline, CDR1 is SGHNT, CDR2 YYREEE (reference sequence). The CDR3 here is CASSLVSPTRNEQFF. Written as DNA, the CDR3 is TGTGCCAGCAGCTTGGTATCCCCGACTCGCAATGAGCAGTTCTTC.

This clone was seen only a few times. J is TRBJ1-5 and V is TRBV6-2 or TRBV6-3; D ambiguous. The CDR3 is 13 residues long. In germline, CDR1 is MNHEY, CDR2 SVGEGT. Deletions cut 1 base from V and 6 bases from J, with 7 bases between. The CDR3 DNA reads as TGTGCCAGCAGTTACTTGTCAGGTCAGCCCCAGCATTTT. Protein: CASSYLSGQPQHF.

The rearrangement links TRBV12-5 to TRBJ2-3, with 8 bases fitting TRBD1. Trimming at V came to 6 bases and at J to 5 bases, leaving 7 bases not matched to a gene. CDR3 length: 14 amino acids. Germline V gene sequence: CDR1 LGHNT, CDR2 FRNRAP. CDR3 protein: CASGLQGGEDTQYF. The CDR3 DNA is TGTGCTAGTGGCCTACAGGGGGGAGAAGATACGCAGTATTTT.

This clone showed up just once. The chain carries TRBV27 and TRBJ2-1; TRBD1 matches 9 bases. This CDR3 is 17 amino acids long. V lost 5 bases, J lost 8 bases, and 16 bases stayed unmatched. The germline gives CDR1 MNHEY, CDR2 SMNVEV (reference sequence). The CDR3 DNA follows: TGTGCCAGCAGTGCTATCATCCCGGGACAGGGAATCCATGAGCAGTTCTTC. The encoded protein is CASSAIIPGQGIHEQFF.

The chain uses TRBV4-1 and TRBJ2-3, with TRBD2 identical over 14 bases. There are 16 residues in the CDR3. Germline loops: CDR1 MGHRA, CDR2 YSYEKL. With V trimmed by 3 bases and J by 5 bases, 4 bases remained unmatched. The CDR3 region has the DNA TGCGCCAGCAGCCACGGACTAGCGGGGGGTGGAGATACGCAGTATTTT. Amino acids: CASSHGLAGGGDTQYF.

In nucleotides, the CDR3 is TGTGCCAGTACCCGACAGTTTAGCAATCAGCCCCAGCATTTT. This sequence encodes CASTRQFSNQPQHF. This chain joins TRBV19 and TRBJ1-5, with a possible D match to TRBD1 (5 bases). Looked up from germline, CDR1 is LNHDA and CDR2 is SQIVND (reference sequence). V gave up 7 bases and J gave up 0 bases, with 10 bases separating them. The CDR3 extends over 14 amino acids.

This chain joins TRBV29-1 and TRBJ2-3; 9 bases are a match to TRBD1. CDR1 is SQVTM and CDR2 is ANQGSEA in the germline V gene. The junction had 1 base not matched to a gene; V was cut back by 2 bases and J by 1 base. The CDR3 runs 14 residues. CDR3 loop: CSVETGGGTDTQYF. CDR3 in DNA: TGCAGCGTTGAAACAGGGGGCGGCACAGATACGCAGTATTTT.